This T cell receptor (beta chain) was sequenced for a study of spatial heterogeneity in lung cancer (dated by TCRdb to between 2019 and 2020). Background for the entire study: Beta-chain transcripts were consistently detected in greater numbers than alpha-chain transcripts, which likely reflects a higher abundance of beta-chain transcripts. The study quantitatively compared TCR alpha and beta repertoires across multiple tumor regions, matched nontumor lung and blood in non-small cell lung cancer. At surgery, hundreds of tumor regions, almost 65 matched nontumor lung samples and 56 PBMC samples were TCR-sequenced for both alpha and beta chains. In the raw uncorrected reads, each unique combination of TCR and UMI appeared on average more than ten times. TCR repertoire features were related to nonsynonymous mutation counts determined by whole-exome sequencing of tumor tissue. Study-wide conclusions, independent of this receptor: Additional single-cell paired TCR alpha and beta sequencing was considered necessary to confirm, at a functional level, the hypothesis that regional TCRs recognize regional mutations. Ubiquitous expanded tumor TCRs were detected in blood more often at tumor resection than at routine follow-up.

Per the publication, the time point label means: sample taken at primary tumor resection. Donors were some 70 patients with early-stage, untreated non-small cell lung cancer from the lung TRACERx cohort. Whole RNA extracted from tumor and nontumor lung tissue, or from cryopreserved PBMC samples, was used for TCR sequencing without cell sorting. A patient was chosen for TCR sequencing only when enough RNA was available from at least two tumor regions. This clonotype was seen many times. The antigen it binds to is not known. The sample holds no much larger clone one base away, and base qualities are not on file. There are 16 amino acids in the CDR3, from cysteine to phenylalanine inclusive. The read is trimmed to its CDR3 DNA, 48 bases read in frame from base 1. In the germline V gene, CDR1 corresponds to KGHDR and CDR2 to SFDVKD. Cut back by 0 bases and 4 bases, the V and J ends lie 12 bases apart. Receptor libraries were prepared by 5' RACE. Reads for this sample came from a NextSeq 500. In the TCR library protocol, a unique molecular identifier was attached to each TCR cDNA molecule so that PCR and sequencing errors could be corrected. Per the source publication's procedure: TCR identification, UMI-based error correction and CDR3 extraction were performed with Decombinator tools. TCRs above a frequency of 2 per 1,000, corresponding to the top 1% of the tumor frequency distribution, were defined as expanded. Renyi diversity was computed with the R vegan package after each repertoire had been subsampled 100 times to 5,000 TCRs. CDR3 similarity networks were built from amino acid triplet string-kernel similarity, connecting CDR3s with pairwise similarity above 0.82. TCRdb reran the public reads through fastp at Q25 and MiXCR, keeping productive beta chains. Each CDR3 protein appears once, grouped with its most common genes and DNA. TCRdb's processing, not the study's, gives the V and J calls here. The sample table lists under 50,000 distinct CDR3 sequences, about 5.2% of them with a count of one. Less than 30% of the sample belongs to the ten largest clones.

The specimen comprised PBMCs, sampled at surgery. The receptor was isolated from a female donor with early-stage non-small cell lung cancer. This receptor chain uses TRBV24-1 and TRBJ1-5; no D gene is confidently identified. CDR3 reads: CATSDLRASPNQPQHF. In nucleotide form, the sequence is TGTGCCACCAGTGATTTGAGGGCGTCCCCAAATCAGCCCCAGCATTTT.